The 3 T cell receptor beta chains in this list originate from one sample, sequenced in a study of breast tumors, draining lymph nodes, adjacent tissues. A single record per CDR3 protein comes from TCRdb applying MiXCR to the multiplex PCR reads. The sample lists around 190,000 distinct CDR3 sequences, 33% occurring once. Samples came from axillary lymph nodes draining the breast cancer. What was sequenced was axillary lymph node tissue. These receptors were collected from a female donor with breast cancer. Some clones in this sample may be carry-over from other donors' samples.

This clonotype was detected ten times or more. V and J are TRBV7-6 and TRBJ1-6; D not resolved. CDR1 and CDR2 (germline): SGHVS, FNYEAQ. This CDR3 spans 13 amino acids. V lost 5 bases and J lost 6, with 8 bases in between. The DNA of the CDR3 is TGTGCCAGCAGCCGGAGTGGTAATTCACCCCTCCACTTT. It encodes CASSRSGNSPLHF.

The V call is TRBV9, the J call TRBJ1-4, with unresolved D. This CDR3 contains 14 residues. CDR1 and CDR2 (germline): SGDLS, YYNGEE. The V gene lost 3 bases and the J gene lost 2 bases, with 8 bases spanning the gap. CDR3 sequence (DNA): TGTGCCAGCAGCGGAAGGAAGACTAATGAAAAACTGTTTTTT. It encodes CASSGRKTNEKLFF.

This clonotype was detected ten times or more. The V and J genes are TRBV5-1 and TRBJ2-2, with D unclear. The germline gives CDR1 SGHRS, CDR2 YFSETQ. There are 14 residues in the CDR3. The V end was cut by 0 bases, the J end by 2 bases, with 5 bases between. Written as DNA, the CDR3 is TGCGCCAGCAGCTTGGACAGAAACACCGGGGAGCTGTTTTTT. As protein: CASSLDRNTGELFF. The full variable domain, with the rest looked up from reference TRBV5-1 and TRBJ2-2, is KAGVTQTPRYLIKTRGQQVTLSCSPISGHRSVSWYQQTPGQGLQFLFEYFSETQRNKGNFPGRFSGRQFSNSRSEMNVSTLELGDSALYLCASSLDRNTGELFFGEGSRLTVL.